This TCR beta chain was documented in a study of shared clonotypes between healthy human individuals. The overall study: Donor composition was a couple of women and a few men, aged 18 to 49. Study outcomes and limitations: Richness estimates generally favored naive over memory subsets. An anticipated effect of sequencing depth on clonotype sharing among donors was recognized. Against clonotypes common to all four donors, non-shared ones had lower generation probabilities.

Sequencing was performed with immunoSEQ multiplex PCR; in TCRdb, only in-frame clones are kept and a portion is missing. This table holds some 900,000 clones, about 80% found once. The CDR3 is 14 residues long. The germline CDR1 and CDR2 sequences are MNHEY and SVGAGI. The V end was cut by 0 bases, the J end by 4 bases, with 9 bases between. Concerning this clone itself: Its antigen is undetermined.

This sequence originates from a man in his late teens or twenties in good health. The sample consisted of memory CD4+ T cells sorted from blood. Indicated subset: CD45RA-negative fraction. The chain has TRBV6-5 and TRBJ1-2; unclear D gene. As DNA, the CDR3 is TGTGCCAGCAGTTACTCGTACAGTCCCTATGGCTACACCTTC. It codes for CASSYSYSPYGYTF.